The rows below give T cell receptor beta chains drawn from one sample of a study of blood T cells in healthy people across ages. TCRdb re-called the 5' RACE reads with MiXCR, one entry per CDR3 protein. The table lists over 600,000 distinct CDR3 sequences, 20% to 25% of them singletons. The sequenced sample was blood. The receptors originated from a man between 65 and 85 years old in good health. CDR3s include the opening cysteine and the closing phenylalanine or tryptophan. The order of the fields is V gene, D gene, clone size, J gene, CDR3 protein, CDR3 DNA. D genes are given only for firm matches. The size of a clone is reported for some rows only, either as once, few or many, or as a class for expanded clones.

>TRBV6-5|-|-|TRBJ1-6
CASSYSRGLPLHF
TGTGCCAGCAGTTACTCGAGGGGGTTACCCCTCCACTTT
>TRBV29-1|TRBD2|many|TRBJ2-5
CSVGLAGGPLQETQYF
TGCAGCGTTGGACTAGCGGGAGGTCCGCTCCAAGAGACCCAGTACTTC
>TRBV20-1|TRBD1|few|TRBJ2-5
CSAREGTEETQYF
TGCAGTGCTAGAGAAGGGACAGAAGAGACCCAGTACTTC
>TRBV2|-|-|TRBJ2-7
CASSGNYLSYEQYF
TGTGCCAGCAGTGGTAACTACCTCTCGTACGAGCAGTACTTC
>TRBV4-1|-|few|TRBJ2-7
CASSQGPTRTSYEQYF
TGCGCCAGCAGCCAAGGACCCACTAGGACCTCCTACGAGCAGTACTTC
>TRBV9|-|few|TRBJ1-3
CASSVAGAGNTIYF
TGTGCCAGCAGCGTGGCAGGCGCTGGAAACACCATATATTTT
>TRBV21-1|-|-|TRBJ2-4
CASSPLAGNGNIQYF
TGTGCCAGCAGCCCACTAGCGGGAAACGGAAACATTCAGTACTTC
>TRBV5-5|-|few|TRBJ1-2
CASSLGDQGYGYTF
TGTGCCAGCAGCTTGGGAGACCAGGGCTATGGCTACACCTTC
>TRBV20-1|TRBD1|few|TRBJ2-3
CSAREGIGTGHPDTQYF
TGCAGTGCTAGAGAAGGGATTGGGACAGGGCATCCAGATACGCAGTATTTT
>TRBV28|-|few|TRBJ2-5
CASSRRQETQYF
TGTGCCAGCAGTAGACGTCAAGAGACCCAGTACTTC
>TRBV18|TRBD2|few|TRBJ2-2
CASSPRASGSNTGELFF
TGTGCCAGCTCACCACGAGCTAGCGGGTCGAACACCGGGGAGCTGTTTTTT
>TRBV20-1|TRBD2|few|TRBJ2-5
CSALGTSGVLQETQYF
TGCAGTGCCCTGGGGACTAGCGGCGTACTTCAAGAGACCCAGTACTTC
>TRBV7-3|TRBD1|-|TRBJ1-1
CASSKRGQGNTEAFF
TGTGCCAGCAGCAAAAGAGGACAGGGGAACACTGAAGCTTTCTTT
>TRBV3-1|-|-|TRBJ2-5
CASSQELRWRSETQYF
TGTGCCAGCAGCCAAGAACTACGGTGGCGTTCGGAGACCCAGTACTTC
>TRBV28|-|few|TRBJ2-5
CASNRFRGGETQYF
TGTGCCAGCAATCGATTCAGGGGTGGCGAGACCCAGTACTTC
>TRBV12-3/TRBV12-4|-|-|TRBJ2-1
CASSLTRTDDEQFF
TGTGCCAGCAGTTTAACCCGTACAGACGATGAGCAGTTCTTC
>TRBV25-1|-|few|TRBJ1-6
CASSDTGIGDSPLHF
TGTGCCAGCAGTGATACAGGGATCGGAGATTCACCCCTCCACTTT
>TRBV6-6|TRBD2|-|TRBJ2-7
CASSISGSSSYEQYF
TGTGCCAGCAGCATTAGCGGGAGTTCCTCCTACGAGCAGTACTTC
>TRBV5-1|-|many|TRBJ2-7
CASSPGTGNYEQYF
TGTGCCAGCAGCCCCGGGACCGGGAACTACGAGCAGTACTTC
>TRBV5-1|TRBD2|few|TRBJ2-7
CASSLATGTSYEQYF
TGCGCCAGCAGCTTGGCAACCGGGACTAGCTACGAGCAGTACTTC